Described below is a single TCR beta chain sequence and its context. As yet, its antigen is unknown. This specimen belongs to a study of T-cell reconstitution after alpha-beta-depleted transplantation in children. V lost 3 bases to trimming and J lost 8 bases; unmatched junction nucleotides: 1. The CDR3 is made up of 12 amino acids. From germline, CDR1 is MGHRA and CDR2 YSYEKL. A library of TCRbeta sequences, prepared with unique molecular identifiers, was generated. TCRdb independently ran MiXCR on the PCR reads; one entry per CDR3 protein. This sample has a few hundred thousand distinct CDR3 sequences, with more than 20% found just once. General study points: Roughly two months post-transplant, alpha-beta T cells reportedly originated from several hundred graft clones that had expanded. There were some patients whose high TCRbeta diversity at day 60 came from surviving recipient T cells and thymic progenitors.

The material sequenced was PBMCs, mostly from graft donor cells, taken 180 days after TCRalphabeta/CD19-depleted stem cell transplant. V usage is TRBV4-1 and J usage is TRBJ2-1, with 7 bases matching TRBD2. This sequence was found in a male patient aged 10-17 years who had a stem cell transplant for acute lymphoblastic leukemia, so the T cells may come from the graft donor. The CDR3 sequence is CASSQRGYEQFF. In DNA, the CDR3 is TGCGCCAGCAGCCAGCGGGGGTATGAGCAGTTCTTC.